This T cell receptor (beta chain) comes out of a study of T cells in localized non-small cell lung cancer. Study-level findings and limits: There was higher T cell clonality in uninvolved adjacent lung than in tumor, and it was highest there. Within adjacent lung there appeared a median 57 of the top 100 tumor clones. A denser population of T cells in blood accompanied longer overall survival. Multi-region tumor sequencing was not done, so intratumor heterogeneity could not be excluded.

There are 15 residues in the CDR3. Germline V gives CDR1 MGHRA, CDR2 YSYEKL. The V segment lost 4 bases and the J segment 6 bases; nucleotides outside the gene matches: 7. In regard to this clone: The antigen remains unidentified.

Here immunoSEQ multiplex PCR was the method, and the copy in TCRdb shows in-frame clones only, minus some. The sample lists some 82,000 clones, over 70% occurring once. The input for sequencing was PBMCs, taken before any cancer treatment. The receptor was isolated from a man between 40 and 70 years old with stage II squamous cell lung carcinoma. The chain recombines TRBV4-1 with TRBJ2-3; 10 nucleotides match TRBD1. CDR3: CASSLRTGGLDTQYF. CDR3 DNA: TGCGCCAGCAGCCTCCGGACAGGGGGGCTTGATACGCAGTATTTT.